Listed below are T cell receptor beta chains from one sample, sequenced in a study of blood T cells in healthy people across ages. TCRdb re-analysed the 5' RACE reads in MiXCR, keeping a single row per CDR3 protein. The data show approximately 600,000 distinct CDR3 sequences, around three fifths seen once. The sequencing sample was made of blood. The receptors originated from a man in his 60s in good health. Both conserved end residues are part of each CDR3. Expanded clones are given a class, and other clones once, few, many or no size at all.

v_gene	abundance	j_gene	CDR3aa
TRBV4-1	few	TRBJ2-5	CASSVQGAVETQYF
TRBV6-5	once	TRBJ1-5	CASSYAPSRGGGHQPQHF
TRBV12-3/TRBV12-4	.	TRBJ2-3	CASRYQGALSDTQYF
TRBV20-1	.	TRBJ2-5	CSASDGGQLNEQYF
TRBV20-1	.	TRBJ1-2	CSAPTANYGYTF
TRBV3-1	.	TRBJ1-4	CASSPDLRKLFF
TRBV7-2	.	TRBJ2-1	CASSRNRVNEQFF
TRBV18	.	TRBJ1-2	CASSPRVGGDYGYTF
TRBV7-2	.	.	CASSSHRGPYEQYF
TRBV15	.	TRBJ2-7	CATSRERRGGNYEQYF
TRBV20-1	few	TRBJ2-1	CSARDRPQNEQFF
TRBV4-1	few	TRBJ2-3	CASSPGPLSTDTQYF
TRBV14	many	TRBJ2-1	CASSQDRRVAEQFF
TRBV27	once	TRBJ1-5	CASSFSGGQLQHF
TRBV3-1	.	TRBJ1-6	CASSQGGGQNSPLHF
TRBV6-1	.	TRBJ2-1	CASSPRTSGGAPYNEQFF
TRBV6-6	many	TRBJ1-1	CASRGSNRGGGTEAFF
TRBV12-3/TRBV12-4	few	TRBJ2-5	CASTARSGQETQYF
TRBV3-1	.	TRBJ2-7	CASSSGSFLHEQYF
TRBV6-1	.	TRBJ1-2	CASRVKGGTGDPRSYGYTF
TRBV27	.	TRBJ1-6	CASQQGGRSPLHF
TRBV7-2	few	TRBJ2-1	CASSLSSGGFNEQFF
TRBV6-4	.	TRBJ2-1	CASSRTSGATYNEQFF